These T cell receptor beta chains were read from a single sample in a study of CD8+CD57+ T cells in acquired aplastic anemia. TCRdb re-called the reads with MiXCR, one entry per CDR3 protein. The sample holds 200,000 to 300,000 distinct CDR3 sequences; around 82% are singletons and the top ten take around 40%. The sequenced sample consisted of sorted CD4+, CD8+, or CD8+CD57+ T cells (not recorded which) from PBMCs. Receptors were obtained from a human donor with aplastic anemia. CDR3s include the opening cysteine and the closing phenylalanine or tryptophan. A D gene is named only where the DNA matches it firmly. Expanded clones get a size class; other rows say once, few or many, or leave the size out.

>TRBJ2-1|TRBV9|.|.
TGTGCCAGCAGCGTGGGGTCAGATACGCAGAATGATCAGTTCTTC
CASSVGSDTQNDQFF
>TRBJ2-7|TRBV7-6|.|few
TGTGCCAGCAGCTTCCGACCGGTGGACTACGAGCAGTACTTC
CASSFRPVDYEQYF
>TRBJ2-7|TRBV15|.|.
TGTGCCACCGGCAGACGCAGCGAGCAAGACACCCAGTACTTC
CATGRRSEQDTQYF
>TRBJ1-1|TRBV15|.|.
TGTGCCACCAGCACACAGGAGTTTAACACTGAAGCTTTCTTT
CATSTQEFNTEAFF
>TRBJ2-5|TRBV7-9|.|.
TGTGCCACCAGCTGTGGCAGCGAGCAAACGACCCAGTACTTC
CATSCGSEQTTQYF
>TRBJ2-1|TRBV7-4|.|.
TGTGCCACCAGCGGCCGGGGCCGAGGCTACGAGAAGTACCAGTTCTTC
CATSGRGRGYEKYQFF
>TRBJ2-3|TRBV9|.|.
TGTGCCAGCAGCGTAGCGGGCGGTCCCCATACGCACAATTTT
CASSVAGGPHTHNF
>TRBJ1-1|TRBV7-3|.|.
TGTGCCAGCAGCTTAGAAGGGGGAGGGCTAGATGAAGCTTTCTTT
CASSLEGGGLDEAFF
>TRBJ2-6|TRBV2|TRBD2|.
TGTGCCAGCACCGATGGGAGGGTCCCCTCTGGGGCCAACGTCCTGACTTTC
CASTDGRVPSGANVLTF
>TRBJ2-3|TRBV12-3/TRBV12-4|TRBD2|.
TGTGCCCCAAGAGAAGCGGGAGGTCCCGATACGCAGTATTTT
CAPREAGGPDTQYF
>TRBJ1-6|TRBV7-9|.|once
TGTGCCAGCAGCTCCACAGATACGCAGTATTTTCGCCCACACTTT
CASSSTDTQYFRPHF
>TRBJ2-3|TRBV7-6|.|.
TGTGCCAGCAGCTTAGCGGAAGACCCCGGCACCCACTATTTT
CASSLAEDPGTHYF
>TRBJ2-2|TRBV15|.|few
TGTGCCACCAGCGGGACTCCGAACACCGGGGAGCTGTTTTTT
CATSGTPNTGELFF
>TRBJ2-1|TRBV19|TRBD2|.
TGTGCCAGTAAGGACCACGGGACTAACCAGTTTCAGCAGTTCTTC
CASKDHGTNQFQQFF
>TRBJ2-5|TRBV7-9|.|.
TGTGCCGGACAGTTAGCCCGCGAGACCCAGTACTCCGGGTACTTC
CAGQLARETQYSGYF
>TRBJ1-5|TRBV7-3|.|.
TGTGCCAGCAGCTTATCAGGCGGAGGGCAAGACAAAGCGCCCCAGCATTTT
CASSLSGGGQDKAPQHF